Given below is one TCR beta chain in context. Germline CDR1 is SGHAT and CDR2 is FQDESV (reference sequence). The CDR3 loop spans 16 amino acids. The V gene end was trimmed by 5 bases and the J gene end by 9 bases; junction bases not matched to a gene: 16. TCRdb's copy holds only in-frame clones and misses some; the assay was immunoSEQ multiplex PCR. The profile shows approximately 94,000 clones, approximately 91% of them singletons. The source of the sample is a study of blood T cell repertoires in COVID-19. Background on the study: PBMCs, B-cell-depleted T cells, or T cells were the source of the cDNA or gDNA that made up the material.

This chain connects TRBV11-1 to TRBJ2-1; 7 positions match TRBD1. The sequenced material came from peripheral blood. This sequence was found in a man between 50 and 59 years old with active COVID-19. CDR3 nucleotide sequence: TGTGCCAGCAGCCGTCATACAGGGGAACTAGGGGCTGAGCAGTTCTTC. This translates into CASSRHTGELGAEQFF.